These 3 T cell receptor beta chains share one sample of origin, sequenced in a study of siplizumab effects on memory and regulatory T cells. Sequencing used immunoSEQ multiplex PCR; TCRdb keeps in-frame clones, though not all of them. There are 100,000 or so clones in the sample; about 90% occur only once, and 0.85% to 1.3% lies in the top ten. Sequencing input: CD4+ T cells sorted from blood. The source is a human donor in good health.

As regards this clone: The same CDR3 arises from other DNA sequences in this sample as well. The CDR3 protein is CATSRDRGPYEQYF. Here the CDR3 DNA reads TGTGCCACCAGCAGGGACAGGGGGCCCTACGAGCAGTACTTC. The V gene is TRBV15, the J gene TRBJ2-7; 11 positions agree with TRBD1. V was pared by 3 bases and J by 2 bases, with 0 bases of the junction left unmatched. Germline lookup yields CDR1 LNHNV and CDR2 YYDKDF (reference sequence). The CDR3 runs 14 residues.

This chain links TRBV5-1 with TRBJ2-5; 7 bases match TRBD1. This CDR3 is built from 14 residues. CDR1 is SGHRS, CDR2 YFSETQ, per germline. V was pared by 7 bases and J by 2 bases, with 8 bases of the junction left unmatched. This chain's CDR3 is CASQHPGQQETQYF. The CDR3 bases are TGCGCCAGCCAACATCCGGGACAGCAAGAGACCCAGTACTTC.

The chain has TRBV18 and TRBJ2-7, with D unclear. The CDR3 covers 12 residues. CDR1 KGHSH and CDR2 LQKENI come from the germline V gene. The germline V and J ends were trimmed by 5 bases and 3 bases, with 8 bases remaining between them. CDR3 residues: CASSTRSYEQYF. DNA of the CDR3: TGTGCCAGCTCAACAAGAAGCTACGAGCAGTACTTC.